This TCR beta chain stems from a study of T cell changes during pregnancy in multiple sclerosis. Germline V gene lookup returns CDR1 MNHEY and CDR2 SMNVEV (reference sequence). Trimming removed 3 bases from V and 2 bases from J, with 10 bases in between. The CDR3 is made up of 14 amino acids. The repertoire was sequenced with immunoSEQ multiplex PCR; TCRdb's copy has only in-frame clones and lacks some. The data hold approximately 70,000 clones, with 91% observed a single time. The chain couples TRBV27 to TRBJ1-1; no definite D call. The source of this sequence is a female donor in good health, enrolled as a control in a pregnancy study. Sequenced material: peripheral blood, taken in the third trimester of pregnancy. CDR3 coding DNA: TGTGCCAGCAGTTTGCGCACGTTTAACACTGAAGCTTTCTTT. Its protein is CASSLRTFNTEAFF.